The 14 T cell receptor beta chains below were found in one sample sequenced in a study of OX40 agonist ivuxolimab in advanced cancers. Library preparation was by the immunoSEQ multiplex PCR assay. The source is immuneACCESS, and TCRdb retained only in-frame sequences with V and J called. Part of the clones is not carried over; for the studies checked, unresolved V genes explain less than half of this, and the remainder is unexplained. The sample has 81,000 or so clones on record, about 89% of them singletons. The ten largest make up under 8.5% of the sample. This material consisted of CD4+ or CD8+ T cells sorted from blood, taken in a trial of the OX40 agonist ivuxolimab. The receptors shown here come from an adult with an advanced solid tumor such as melanoma, head and neck, liver or kidney cancer.

This clone was recorded only once. The CDR3 bases are TGTGCCAGCAGTTCCGGGACCGGGAATGAGCAGTTCTTC. Translated: CASSSGTGNEQFF. V is TRBV6-5 and J is TRBJ2-1; D assignment may be TRBD1 or TRBD2 (5 bases each). Germline CDR1 and CDR2: MNHEY and SVGAGI. V shed 4 bases and J shed 7 bases, with 11 bases lying between them. The CDR3 totals 13 residues.

J is TRBJ1-2 and V is TRBV28, with a possible D match to TRBD1 (6 bases). Trimming took 7 bases from V and 4 from J, leaving 16 bases between them. Looked up from germline, CDR1 is MDHEN and CDR2 is SYDVKM. This CDR3 has 14 amino acids. The CDR3 coding sequence is TGTGCCAGCACCCCACAGGGACTCGGCTATGGCTACACCTTC. This gives the protein CASTPQGLGYGYTF.

The chain couples TRBV4-3 to TRBJ1-1; 7 bases map to TRBD1. Per the germline V gene, CDR1 is LGHNA and CDR2 is YSLEER. Trimming cost V 4 bases and J 6 bases; bases outside gene matches: 11. The CDR3 loop spans 15 amino acids. The CDR3 sequence is CASSRIGGAGAEAFF. For the CDR3, the DNA is TGCGCCAGCAGCCGAATAGGGGGCGCGGGAGCTGAAGCTTTCTTT.

Only one count was recorded for this clone. The chain joins TRBV6-4 to TRBJ2-3, with D perhaps TRBD1 (6 bases). Germline CDR1 MRHNA, CDR2 SNTAGT. This CDR3 is 13 amino acids long. With 0 bases removed from V and 9 bases from J, the gap between germline ends came to 10 bases. The DNA for the CDR3 is TGTGCCAGCAGTGACTCTTGGGGGACAACGCAGTATTTT. Its protein is CASSDSWGTTQYF.

This chain connects TRBV4-2 to TRBJ2-1; no clear D. Deletions cut 0 bases from V and 8 bases from J, with 14 bases between. CDR3 size: 15 residues. CDR1 is LGHNA, CDR2 YNFKEQ, per germline. CDR3 protein: CASSQDLNGGDEQFF. The CDR3 bases are TGTGCCAGCAGCCAAGATCTTAATGGTGGGGATGAGCAGTTCTTC.

This clone was counted once. The rearrangement uses TRBV30 and TRBJ1-5, with 7 bases lining up with TRBD1. Germline assignment: CDR1 GTSNPN and CDR2 SVGIG (reference sequence). Trimming cost V 0 bases and J 4 bases; bases outside gene matches: 0. The CDR3 length is 13 residues. The CDR3 loop reads CAWSVDRNQPQHF. The CDR3 nucleotides read TGTGCCTGGAGTGTGGACAGGAATCAGCCCCAGCATTTT.

CDR3: CASSLWTGEGQPQHF. DNA for the CDR3: TGTGCCAGCAGTTTATGGACAGGGGAGGGTCAGCCCCAGCATTTT. The chain links TRBV28 to TRBJ1-5, with 8 bases that match TRBD1. CDR3 size: 15 residues. The V gene end was trimmed by 0 bases and the J gene end by 6 bases; junction bases not matched to a gene: 4. CDR1 is MDHEN and CDR2 is SYDVKM in the germline V gene.

The rearrangement joins TRBV1 to TRBJ2-3. TRBV1 is a pseudogene segment. The CDR3 totals 13 residues. This chain's CDR3 is CTSSRPCSVTQYF. The CDR3 coding sequence is TGCACCAGCAGCCGGCCCTGTTCGGTCACGCAGTATTTT.

The chain combines TRBV28 with TRBJ2-7; D unresolved. V lost 6 bases, J lost 6 bases, and 27 bases lay in between. The germline CDR1 and CDR2 sequences are MDHEN and SYDVKM. The CDR3 sequence is 17 residues long. The CDR3 spells CASSPSRDDRSPAEQYV. In DNA, the CDR3 is TGTGCCAGCAGCCCTTCGCGAGATGATCGGTCTCCCGCCGAGCAGTACGTC.

This chain uses TRBV27 with TRBJ2-7; 8 bases line up with TRBD2. The CDR3 has 14 amino acids. The germline V gene has CDR1 MNHEY and CDR2 SMNVEV (reference sequence). V lost 5 bases and J lost 3; bases outside the gene matches: 6. The CDR3 nucleotides read TGTGCCAGCAGTCGGGGGGGGCGCGGCTACGAGCAGTACTTC. Translating gives CASSRGGRGYEQYF.

The chain has TRBV5-4 and TRBJ2-2; the D gene is possibly TRBD2 (6 bases). Germline-derived CDR1 and CDR2 are SGHNT and YYREEE (reference sequence). The ends were cut back, 2 bases at V and 6 bases at J, with 14 bases in the middle. This CDR3 is built from 15 residues. The CDR3 DNA follows: TGTGCCAGCAGCTTTTCCCGGGGGTCGGCCGGGGAGCTGTTTTTT. Translated: CASSFSRGSAGELFF.

The CDR3 protein is CASFSLGSYNEQFF. The CDR3 nucleotides are TGTGCCAGCTTTTCTCTAGGCTCCTACAATGAGCAGTTCTTC. The chain uses TRBV2 and TRBJ2-1; D call uncertain. The CDR3 has 14 residues. CDR1 and CDR2 from the germline V gene are SNHLY and FYNNEI. V dropped 8 bases and J dropped 0 bases, with 11 bases sitting between them. The full variable domain, its missing parts supplied by reference TRBV2 and TRBJ2-1, is EPEVTQTPSHQVTQMGQEVILRCVPISNHLYFYWYRQILGQKVEFLVSFYNNEISEKSEIFDDQFSVERPDGSNFTLKIRSTKLEDSAMYFCASFSLGSYNEQFFGPGTRLTVL.

This clone was found once. The chain couples TRBV10-1 to TRBJ2-1, with D perhaps matching TRBD1 (5 bases). Germline V CDR1 and CDR2: WNHNN, SYGVQD (reference sequence). The CDR3 has 12 residues. V shed 10 bases and J shed 9 bases, with 16 bases lying between them. The CDR3 region has the DNA TGCGCCACTTCGACAGAACCATCTGAGCAGTTCTTC. The encoded protein is CATSTEPSEQFF.

The chain employs TRBV4-2 and TRBJ1-6, with 8 bases fitting TRBD1. This CDR3 is 16 amino acids long. V shed 4 bases, J shed 6 bases, and the junction held 8 bases outside the gene matches. Germline CDR1 LGHNA, CDR2 YNFKEQ. CDR3 sequence reads: CASSLYRTGSNSPLHF. CDR3 nucleotides: TGTGCCAGCAGCCTGTACCGGACAGGGTCTAATTCACCCCTCCACTTT.